This TCR beta chain was recorded in a study of OX40 agonist ivuxolimab in advanced cancers. Across the whole study: Partial response was recorded in three patients: one hepatocellular carcinoma and two cutaneous melanoma cases.

The assay was immunoSEQ multiplex PCR, and TCRdb's table has in-frame clones only and misses some. The repertoire holds some 100,000 clones, 85% to 95% seen once, with over 2.5% in the top ten. Study outcomes and limitations: At doses 0.1 to 3.0 mg/kg, CD4+ and CD8+ clones expanded. Averaging showed that CD8+ T cells had more expanded clones than CD4+ did.

Details on this clone: Its specificity is not known.

Germline V CDR1 and CDR2: LNHDA, SQIVND (reference sequence). Trimming pared 3 bases from V and 6 bases from J, leaving 12 bases between. The CDR3 length is 14 residues. Collection of blood occurred at baseline, at cycle 4 day 1, and at cycle 7 day 1. This specimen was CD4+ or CD8+ T cells sorted from blood, taken in a trial of the OX40 agonist ivuxolimab. The J gene is TRBJ1-5, the V gene TRBV19, with D possibly being TRBD1 (5 bases). This TCR was sampled from an adult with an advanced solid tumor such as melanoma, head and neck, liver or kidney cancer. The CDR3 here is CASSIQGSFQPQHF. The CDR3 coding sequence is TGTGCCAGTAGTATCCAGGGCTCGTTTCAGCCCCAGCATTTT.